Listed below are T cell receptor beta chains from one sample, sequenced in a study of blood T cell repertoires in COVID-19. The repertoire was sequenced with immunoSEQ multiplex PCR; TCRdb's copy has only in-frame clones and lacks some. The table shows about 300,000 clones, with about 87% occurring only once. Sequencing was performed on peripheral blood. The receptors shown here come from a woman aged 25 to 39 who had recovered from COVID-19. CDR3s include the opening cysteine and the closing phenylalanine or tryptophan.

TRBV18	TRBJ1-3	CASTTGVSNTIYF
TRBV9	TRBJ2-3	CASSVGAGERTDTQYF
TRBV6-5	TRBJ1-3	CASSQTALSGNTIYF
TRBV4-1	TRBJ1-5	CASSQGQGADYSNQPQHF
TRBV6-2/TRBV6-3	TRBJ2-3	CASSYSASGGDDTQYF
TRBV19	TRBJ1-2	CASTYSQLPYGYTF
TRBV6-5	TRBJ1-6	CASSRQLSYNSPLHF
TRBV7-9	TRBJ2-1	CASSLKSIAANNEQFF
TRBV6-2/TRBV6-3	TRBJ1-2	CASSYPGAYGYTF
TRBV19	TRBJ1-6	CASKVLTGRDSPLHF
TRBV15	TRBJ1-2	CATSRDYEFPYGYTF
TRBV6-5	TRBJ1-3	CASRPGYSGNTIYF
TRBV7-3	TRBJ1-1	CASSLGSNTEAFF
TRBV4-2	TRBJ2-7	CASSLGQASYEQYF
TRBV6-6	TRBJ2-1	CASSHGLAGNNEQFF
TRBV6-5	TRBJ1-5	CASSYSRSQPQHF
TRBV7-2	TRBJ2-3	CASSLVRDTDTQYF
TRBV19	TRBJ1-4	CASSYRVVSNEKLFF
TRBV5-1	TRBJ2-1	CASSLDREGEQFF
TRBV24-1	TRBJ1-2	CATSDSNRGYGYTF
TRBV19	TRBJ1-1	CASSLNRNTEAFF
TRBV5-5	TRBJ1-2	CASSPGAGYTF
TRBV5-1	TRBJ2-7	CASSQDSSYEQYF
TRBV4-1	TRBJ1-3	CASSQALNLGVGNTIYF
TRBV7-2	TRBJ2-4	CASSPDKYANIQYF
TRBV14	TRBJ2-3	CASSQDWAGVADTQYF
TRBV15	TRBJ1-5	CATSRDGGGQPQHF
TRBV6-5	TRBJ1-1	CASRGQGGRTEAFF
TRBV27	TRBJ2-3	CASRGAGATDTQYF
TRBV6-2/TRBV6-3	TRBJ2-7	CASSHKRLAVQYF
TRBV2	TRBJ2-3	CASVSGGHEDTQYF
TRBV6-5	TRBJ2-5	CASSYGNRETQYF
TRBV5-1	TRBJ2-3	CASRGSQASGAKLTDTQYF
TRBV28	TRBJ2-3	CASSLRQGWTDTQYF
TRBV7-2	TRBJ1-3	CASSEGGSGNTIYF
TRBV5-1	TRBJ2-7	CASSPQPGQGRDEQYF
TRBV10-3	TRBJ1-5	CAISVGTGKSNQPQHF
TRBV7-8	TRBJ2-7	CASSSKGLAAYEQYF
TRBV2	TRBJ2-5	CASSDTGGTQYF
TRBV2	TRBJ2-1	CASIGVLGQGRGVNEQFF
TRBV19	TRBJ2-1	CASSILAGPEQFF
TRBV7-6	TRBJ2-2	CASSLAPTGGEPGELFF
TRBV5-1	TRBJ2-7	CASSFSAGGGYEQYF
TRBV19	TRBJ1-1	CASLDRMNTEAFF
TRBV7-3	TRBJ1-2	CASTQGPDRVDYTF
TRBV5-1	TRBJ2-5	CASSLGDWGGETQYF
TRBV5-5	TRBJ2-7	CASSLGHTIYEQYF
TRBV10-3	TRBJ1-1	CAISVGAGSLEAFF
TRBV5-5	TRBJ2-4	CASSLVGQGGNIQYF
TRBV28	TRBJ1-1	CASSYRLFLGNTEAFF
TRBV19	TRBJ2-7	CATKYTPSYEQYF
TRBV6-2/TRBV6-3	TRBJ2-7	CASSHDTLEQYF
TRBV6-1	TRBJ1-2	CASSEASVGTYGYTF
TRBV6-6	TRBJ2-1	CASSWSSSSYNEQFF
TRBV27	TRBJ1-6	CASKPGSSSYNSPLHF
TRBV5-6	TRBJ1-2	CASSLDTEGGYTF
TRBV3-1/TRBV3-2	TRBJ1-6	CASSDRVYNSPLHF